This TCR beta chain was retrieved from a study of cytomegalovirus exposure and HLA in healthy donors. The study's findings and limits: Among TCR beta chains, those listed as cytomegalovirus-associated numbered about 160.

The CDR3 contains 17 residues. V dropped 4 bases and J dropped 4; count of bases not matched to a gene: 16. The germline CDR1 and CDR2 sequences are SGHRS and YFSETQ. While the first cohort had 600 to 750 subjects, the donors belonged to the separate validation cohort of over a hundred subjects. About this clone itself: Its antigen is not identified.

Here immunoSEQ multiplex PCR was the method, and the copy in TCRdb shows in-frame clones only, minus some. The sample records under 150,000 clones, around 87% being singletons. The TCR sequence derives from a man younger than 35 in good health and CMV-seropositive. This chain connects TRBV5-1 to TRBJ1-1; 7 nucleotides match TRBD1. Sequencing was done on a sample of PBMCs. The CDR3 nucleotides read TGCGCCAGCAGCCTAGCCCGACAGGGTGAAGGATTCACTGAAGCTTTCTTT. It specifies CASSLARQGEGFTEAFF.